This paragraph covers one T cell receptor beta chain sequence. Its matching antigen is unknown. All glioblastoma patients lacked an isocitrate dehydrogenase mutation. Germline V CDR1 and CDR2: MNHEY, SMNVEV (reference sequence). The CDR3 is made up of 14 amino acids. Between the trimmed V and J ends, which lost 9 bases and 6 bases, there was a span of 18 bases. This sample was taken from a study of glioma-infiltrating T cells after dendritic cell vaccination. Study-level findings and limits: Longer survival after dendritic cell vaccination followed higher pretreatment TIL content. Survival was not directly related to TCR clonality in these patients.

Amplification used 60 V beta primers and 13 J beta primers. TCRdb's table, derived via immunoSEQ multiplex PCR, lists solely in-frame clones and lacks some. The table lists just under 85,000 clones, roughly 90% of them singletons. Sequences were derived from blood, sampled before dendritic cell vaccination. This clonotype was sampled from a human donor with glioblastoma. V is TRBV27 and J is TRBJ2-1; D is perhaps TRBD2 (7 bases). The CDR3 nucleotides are TGTGCCAGTTGGGGGCGGGAGAAGGGCAATGAGCAGTTCTTC. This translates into CASWGREKGNEQFF.